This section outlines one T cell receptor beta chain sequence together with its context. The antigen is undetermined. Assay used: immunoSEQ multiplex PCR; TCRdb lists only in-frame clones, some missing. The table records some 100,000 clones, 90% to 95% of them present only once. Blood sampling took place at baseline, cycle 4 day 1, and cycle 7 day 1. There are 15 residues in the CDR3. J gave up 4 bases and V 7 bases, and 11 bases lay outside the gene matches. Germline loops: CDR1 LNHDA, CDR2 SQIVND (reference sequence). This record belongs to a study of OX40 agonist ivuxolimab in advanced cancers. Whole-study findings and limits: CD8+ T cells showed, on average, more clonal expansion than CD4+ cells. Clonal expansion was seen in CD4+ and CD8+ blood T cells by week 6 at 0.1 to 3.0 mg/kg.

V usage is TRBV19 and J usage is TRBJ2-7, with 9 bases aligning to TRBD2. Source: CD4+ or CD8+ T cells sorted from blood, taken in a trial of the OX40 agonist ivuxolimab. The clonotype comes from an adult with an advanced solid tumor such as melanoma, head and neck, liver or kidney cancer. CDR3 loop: CASTPSGTSSYEQYF. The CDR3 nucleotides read TGTGCCAGTACCCCCTCCGGGACTAGCAGTTACGAGCAGTACTTC.